The rows below give T cell receptor beta chains drawn from one sample of a study of blood T cell repertoires in COVID-19. Libraries were prepared by immunoSEQ multiplex PCR; TCRdb keeps only in-frame clonotypes and omits some of them. The data hold around 250,000 clones, with less than 90% observed a single time. The specimen sequenced was peripheral blood. These receptors were collected from a middle-aged woman who had recovered from COVID-19. Each CDR3 is given with its conserved first and last residue. A D gene is named only where the DNA matches it firmly.

d_gene,v_gene,CDR3aa
TRBD1,TRBV24-1,CATSDGRQGSAGYTF
TRBD2,TRBV19,CATGTSGGFEQFF
TRBD1,TRBV30,CAWRKDRGTERGYTF
TRBD1,TRBV19,CASQSTGVFSDTQYF
-,TRBV7-9,CASSFLEAAGNTIYF
TRBD1,TRBV6-5,CASSSQTGAYYEQYF
TRBD1,TRBV3-1/TRBV3-2,CASSPRTGGSGNTIYF
-,TRBV5-1,CASSRGVTANSPLHF
-,TRBV4-2,CASSQDQGSGANVLTF
-,TRBV7-8,CASSLRTRAWGTNEKLFF
-,TRBV7-3,CASSQLGGSETQYF
TRBD2,TRBV27,CASSFGLAVNEQFF
TRBD2,TRBV24-1,CATSDSSGANTGELFF
-,TRBV9,CASSVESGFNSPLHF
-,TRBV5-5,CASSPGPGTEAFF
-,TRBV7-9,CASSSRSQGNEQFF
-,TRBV28,CASSPHLETRNEKLFF
TRBD1,TRBV5-1,CASSRTGTGDEKLFF
TRBD1,TRBV7-9,CASSDRARGQNTEAFF
TRBD1,TRBV19,CASSTTSGGPYEQYF
TRBD1,TRBV5-6,CASSLQGLGGYTF
-,TRBV5-6,CASSLGRGEQYF
-,TRBV6-5,CASRGEIANVLTF